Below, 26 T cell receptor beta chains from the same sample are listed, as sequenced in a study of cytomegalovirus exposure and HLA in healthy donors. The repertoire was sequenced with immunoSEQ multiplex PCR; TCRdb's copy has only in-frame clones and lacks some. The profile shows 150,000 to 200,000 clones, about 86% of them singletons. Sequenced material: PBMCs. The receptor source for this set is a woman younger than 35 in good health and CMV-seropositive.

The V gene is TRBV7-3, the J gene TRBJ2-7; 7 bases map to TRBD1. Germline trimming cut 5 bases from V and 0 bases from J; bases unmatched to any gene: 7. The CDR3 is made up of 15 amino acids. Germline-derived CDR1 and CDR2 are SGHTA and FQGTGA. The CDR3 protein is CASSPPGQSSYEQYF. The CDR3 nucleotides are TGTGCCAGCAGCCCACCGGGACAGTCCTCCTACGAGCAGTACTTC.

CDR3 region: CSVDLGANTEAFF. In DNA form, the CDR3 reads TGCAGCGTTGATTTGGGAGCGAACACTGAAGCTTTCTTT. The V call is TRBV29-1, the J call TRBJ1-1, with D hard to call. The CDR3 sequence is 13 residues long. Looked up from germline, CDR1 is SQVTM and CDR2 is ANQGSEA. The V gene lost 3 bases and the J gene lost 1 base, with 9 bases spanning the gap. Looking up the rest from reference TRBV29-1 and TRBJ1-1 gives the full variable domain: SAVISQKPSRDICQRGTSLTIQCQVDSQVTMMFWYRQQPGQSLTLIATANQGSEATYESGFVIDKFPISRPNLTFSTLTVSNMSPEDSSIYLCSVDLGANTEAFFGQGTRLTVV.

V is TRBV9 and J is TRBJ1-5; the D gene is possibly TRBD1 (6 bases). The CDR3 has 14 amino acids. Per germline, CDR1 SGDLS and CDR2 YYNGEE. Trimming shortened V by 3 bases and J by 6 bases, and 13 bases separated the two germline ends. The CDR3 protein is CASSAGEGGQPQHF. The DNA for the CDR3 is TGTGCCAGCAGCGCAGGGGAAGGGGGTCAGCCCCAGCATTTT.

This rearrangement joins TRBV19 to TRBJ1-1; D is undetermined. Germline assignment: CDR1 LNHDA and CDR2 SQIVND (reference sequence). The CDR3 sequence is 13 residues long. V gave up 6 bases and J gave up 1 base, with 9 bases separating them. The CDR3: CASSPGRNTEAFF. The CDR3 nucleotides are TGTGCCAGTAGCCCTGGGCGGAACACTGAAGCTTTCTTT. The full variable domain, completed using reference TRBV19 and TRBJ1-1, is DGGITQSPKYLFRKEGQNVTLSCEQNLNHDAMYWYRQDPGQGLRLIYYSQIVNDFQKGDIAEGYSVSREKKESFPLTVTSAQKNPTAFYLCASSPGRNTEAFFGQGTRLTVV.

This CDR3 is CASSLEREQFF. The CDR3 nucleotides read TGCGCCAGCAGCTTGGAACGGGAGCAGTTCTTC. The chain recombines TRBV5-1 with TRBJ2-1, with D unclear. Germline V gene sequence: CDR1 SGHRS, CDR2 YFSETQ. Deletions cut 0 bases from V and 10 bases from J, with 5 bases between. CDR3 length: 11 residues.

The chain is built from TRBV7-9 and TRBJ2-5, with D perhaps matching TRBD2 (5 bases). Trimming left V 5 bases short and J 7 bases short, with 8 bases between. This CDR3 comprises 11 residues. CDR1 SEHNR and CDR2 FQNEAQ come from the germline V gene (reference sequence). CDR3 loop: CASSPGWTQYF. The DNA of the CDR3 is TGTGCCAGCAGCCCGGGGTGGACCCAGTACTTC. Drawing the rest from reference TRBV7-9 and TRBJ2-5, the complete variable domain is DTGVSQNPRHKITKRGQNVTFRCDPISEHNRLYWYRQTLGQGPEFLTYFQNEAQLEKSRLLSDRFSAERPKGSFSTLEIQRTEQGDSAMYLCASSPGWTQYFGPGTRLLVL.

CDR3 coding DNA: TGTGCCAGCAGCTACATTGGGAGCGGGGGGGCCGGTGAGACCCAGTACTTC. This gives the protein CASSYIGSGGAGETQYF. V usage is TRBV13 and J usage is TRBJ2-5, with TRBD2 matching over 10 bases. The CDR3 spans 17 residues. The junction had 13 bases not matched to a gene; V was cut back by 4 bases and J by 5 bases. Germline assignment: CDR1 PRHDT and CDR2 FYEKMQ (reference sequence).

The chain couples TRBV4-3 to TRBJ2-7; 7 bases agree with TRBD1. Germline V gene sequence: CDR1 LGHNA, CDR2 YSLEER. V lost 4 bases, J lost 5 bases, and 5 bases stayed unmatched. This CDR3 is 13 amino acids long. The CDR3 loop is CASSRDRAHEQYF. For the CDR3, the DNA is TGCGCCAGCAGCCGCGACAGGGCCCACGAGCAGTACTTC.

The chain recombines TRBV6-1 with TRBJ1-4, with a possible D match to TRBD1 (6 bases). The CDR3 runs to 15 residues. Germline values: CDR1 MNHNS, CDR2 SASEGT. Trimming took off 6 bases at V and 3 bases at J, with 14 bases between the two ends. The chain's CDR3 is CASSEPGAPNEKLFF. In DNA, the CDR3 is TGTGCCAGCAGCGAACCAGGGGCCCCTAATGAAAAACTGTTTTTT.

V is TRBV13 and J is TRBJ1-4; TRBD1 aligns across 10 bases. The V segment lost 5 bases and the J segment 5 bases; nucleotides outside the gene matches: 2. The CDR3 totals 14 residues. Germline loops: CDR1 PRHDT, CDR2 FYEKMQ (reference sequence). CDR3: CASSQGQGNEKLFF. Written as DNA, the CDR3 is TGTGCCAGCAGCCAGGGACAGGGGAATGAAAAACTGTTTTTT.

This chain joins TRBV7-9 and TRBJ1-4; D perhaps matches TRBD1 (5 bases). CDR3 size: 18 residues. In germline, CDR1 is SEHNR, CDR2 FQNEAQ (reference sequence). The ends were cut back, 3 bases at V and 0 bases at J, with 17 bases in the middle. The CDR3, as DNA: TGTGCCAGCAGCTTGGGGGGATCGGGTTACTCAACTAATGAAAAACTGTTTTTT. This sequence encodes CASSLGGSGYSTNEKLFF.

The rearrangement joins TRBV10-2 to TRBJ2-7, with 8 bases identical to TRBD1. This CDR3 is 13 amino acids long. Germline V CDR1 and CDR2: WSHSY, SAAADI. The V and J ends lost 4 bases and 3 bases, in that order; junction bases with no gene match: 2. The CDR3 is CASSAGQVYEQYF. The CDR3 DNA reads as TGCGCCAGCAGTGCGGGACAGGTCTACGAGCAGTACTTC.

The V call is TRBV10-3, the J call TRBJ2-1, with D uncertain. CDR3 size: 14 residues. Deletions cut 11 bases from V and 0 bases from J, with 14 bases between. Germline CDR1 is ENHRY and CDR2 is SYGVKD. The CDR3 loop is CAVTGSRSYNEQFF. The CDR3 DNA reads TGTGCCGTCACCGGGTCACGCTCCTACAATGAGCAGTTCTTC.

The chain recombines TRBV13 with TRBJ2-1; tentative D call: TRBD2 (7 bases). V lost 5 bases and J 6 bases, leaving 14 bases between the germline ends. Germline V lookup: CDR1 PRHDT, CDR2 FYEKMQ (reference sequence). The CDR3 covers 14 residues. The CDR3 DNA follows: TGTGCCAGCAGCCCAGGGGAGGGTATCAATGAGCAGTTCTTC. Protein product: CASSPGEGINEQFF. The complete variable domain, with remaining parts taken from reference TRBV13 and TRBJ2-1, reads AAGVIQSPRHLIKEKRETATLKCYPIPRHDTVYWYQQGPGQDPQFLISFYEKMQSDKGSIPDRFSAQQFSDYHSELNMSSLELGDSALYFCASSPGEGINEQFFGPGTRLTVL.

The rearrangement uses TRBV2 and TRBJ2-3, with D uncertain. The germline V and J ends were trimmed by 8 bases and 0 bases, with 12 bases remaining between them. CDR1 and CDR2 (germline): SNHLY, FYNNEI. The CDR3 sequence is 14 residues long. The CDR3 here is CASARVRSTDTQYF. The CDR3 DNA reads TGTGCCAGCGCTCGGGTTCGGAGCACAGATACGCAGTATTTT.

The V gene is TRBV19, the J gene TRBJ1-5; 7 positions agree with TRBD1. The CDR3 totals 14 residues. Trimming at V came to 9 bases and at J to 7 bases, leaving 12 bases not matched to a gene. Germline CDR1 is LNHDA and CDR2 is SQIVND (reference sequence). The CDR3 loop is CARPRTGLQQPQHF. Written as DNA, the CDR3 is TGTGCCAGACCGCGGACAGGCCTGCAACAGCCCCAGCATTTT. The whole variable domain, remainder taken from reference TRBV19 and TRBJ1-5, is DGGITQSPKYLFRKEGQNVTLSCEQNLNHDAMYWYRQDPGQGLRLIYYSQIVNDFQKGDIAEGYSVSREKKESFPLTVTSAQKNPTAFYLCARPRTGLQQPQHFGDGTRLSIL.

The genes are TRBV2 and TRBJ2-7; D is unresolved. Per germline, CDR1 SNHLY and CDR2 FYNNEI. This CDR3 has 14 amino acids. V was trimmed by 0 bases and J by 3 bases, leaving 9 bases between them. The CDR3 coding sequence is TGTGCCAGCAGTGAAGCACAGCTCCTCTACGAGCAGTACTTC. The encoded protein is CASSEAQLLYEQYF.

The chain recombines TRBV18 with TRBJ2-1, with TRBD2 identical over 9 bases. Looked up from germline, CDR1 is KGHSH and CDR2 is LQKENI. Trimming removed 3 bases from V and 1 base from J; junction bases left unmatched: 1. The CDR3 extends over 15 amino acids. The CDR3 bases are TGTGCCAGCTCACCGCGGGGGGGATCCTACAATGAGCAGTTCTTC. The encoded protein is CASSPRGGSYNEQFF.

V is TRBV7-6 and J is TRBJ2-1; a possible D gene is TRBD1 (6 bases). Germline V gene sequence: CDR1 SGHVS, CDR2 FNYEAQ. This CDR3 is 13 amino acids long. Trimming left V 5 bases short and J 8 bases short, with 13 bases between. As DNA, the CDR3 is TGTGCCAGCAGCCGGGACGAGGGGGATGAGCAGTTCTTC. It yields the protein CASSRDEGDEQFF. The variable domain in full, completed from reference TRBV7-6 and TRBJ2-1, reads GAGVSQSPRYKVTKRGQDVALRCDPISGHVSLYWYRQALGQGPEFLTYFNYEAQQDKSGLPNDRFSAERPEGSISTLTIQRTEQRDSAMYRCASSRDEGDEQFFGPGTRLTVL.

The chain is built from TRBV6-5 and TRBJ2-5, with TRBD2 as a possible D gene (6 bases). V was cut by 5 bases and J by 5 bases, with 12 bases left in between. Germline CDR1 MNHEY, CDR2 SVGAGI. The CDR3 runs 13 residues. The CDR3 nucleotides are TGTGCCAGCAGTCCGACTAGGAAGGAGACCCAGTACTTC. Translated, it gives CASSPTRKETQYF.

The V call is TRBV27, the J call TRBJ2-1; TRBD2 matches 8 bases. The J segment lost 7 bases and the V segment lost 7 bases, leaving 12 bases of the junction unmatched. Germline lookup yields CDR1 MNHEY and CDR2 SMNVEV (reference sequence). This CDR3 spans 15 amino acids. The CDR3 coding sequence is TGTGCCAGCACCCCCCGCGTAGCGGGGAGGAATGAGCAGTTCTTC. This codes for CASTPRVAGRNEQFF.

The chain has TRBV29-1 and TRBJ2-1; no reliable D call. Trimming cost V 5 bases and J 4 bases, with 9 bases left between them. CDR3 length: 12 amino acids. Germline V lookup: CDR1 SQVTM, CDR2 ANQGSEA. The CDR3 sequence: CSVLVEYNEQFF. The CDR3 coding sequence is TGCAGCGTTTTAGTGGAGTACAATGAGCAGTTCTTC.

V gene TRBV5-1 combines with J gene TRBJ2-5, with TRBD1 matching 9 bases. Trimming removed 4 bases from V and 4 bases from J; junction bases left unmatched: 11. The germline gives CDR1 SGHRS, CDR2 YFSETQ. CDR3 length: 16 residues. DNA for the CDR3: TGCGCCAGCAGCCCAGGGGACAGGGCGGCTCGAGAGACCCAGTACTTC. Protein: CASSPGDRAARETQYF.

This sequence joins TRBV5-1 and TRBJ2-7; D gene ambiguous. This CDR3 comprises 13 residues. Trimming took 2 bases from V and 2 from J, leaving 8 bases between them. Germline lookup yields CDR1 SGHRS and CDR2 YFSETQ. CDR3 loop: CASSLQSTYEQYF. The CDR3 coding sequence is TGCGCCAGCAGCTTACAGTCGACCTACGAGCAGTACTTC.

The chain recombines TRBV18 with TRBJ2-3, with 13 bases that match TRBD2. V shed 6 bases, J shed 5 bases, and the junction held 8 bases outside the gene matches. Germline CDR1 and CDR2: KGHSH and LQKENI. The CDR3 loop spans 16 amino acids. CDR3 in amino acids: CASSPRTSGGGDTQYF. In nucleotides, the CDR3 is TGTGCCAGCTCTCCAAGGACTAGCGGGGGCGGAGATACGCAGTATTTT.

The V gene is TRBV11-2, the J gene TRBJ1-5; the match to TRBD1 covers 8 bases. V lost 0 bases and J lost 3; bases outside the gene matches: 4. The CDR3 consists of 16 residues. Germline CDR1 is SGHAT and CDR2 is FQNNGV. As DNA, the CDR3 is TGTGCCAGCAGCTTAGAAGGACAGGGCCCCAATCAGCCCCAGCATTTT. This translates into CASSLEGQGPNQPQHF.